This is a list of T cell receptor beta chains from one sample in a study of shared clonotypes between healthy human individuals. Using immunoSEQ multiplex PCR, the repertoire was profiled, and TCRdb retains in-frame clones only, with some absent. There are 300,000 to 400,000 clones in the sample; roughly 87% occur only once, and around 15% lies in the top ten. Sequences were obtained from memory CD8+ T cells sorted from blood. These TCRs come from a man aged 18 to 29 in good health. Both conserved end residues are part of each CDR3. A D gene is named only where the DNA matches it firmly. For some rows the clone size is stated as once, few or many, or as a class when expanded; others skip it.

J | D | size | V | DNA | CDR3
TRBJ2-3 | TRBD2 | - | TRBV29-1 | TGCAGCGTTGAGCGGGAGGGCCCCACAGATACGCAGTATTTT | CSVEREGPTDTQYF
TRBJ1-1 | - | - | TRBV5-8 | TGTGCCAGCAGCTTGGTGCGACAATGGAACACTGAAGCTTTCTTT | CASSLVRQWNTEAFF
TRBJ2-7 | - | - | TRBV5-1 | TGCGCCAGCAGCTTGGAGTTGCTGGCAGGGGGGTACGAGCAGTACTTC | CASSLELLAGGYEQYF
TRBJ1-6 | - | - | TRBV10-3 | TGTGCGACTAAGTGGGGGCCGAGGGATTCACCCCTCCACTTT | CATKWGPRDSPLHF
TRBJ2-7 | - | - | TRBV11-2 | TGTGCCAGCAGCTCAGGTTGGTACGAGCAGTACTTC | CASSSGWYEQYF
TRBJ2-1 | TRBD1 | - | TRBV7-9 | TGTGCCAGCCGGGACAGGGTTAATGAGCAGTTCTTC | CASRDRVNEQFF
TRBJ1-2 | - | - | TRBV5-1 | TGCGCCAGCAGGACAGGCGGCTATGGCTACACCTTC | CASRTGGYGYTF
TRBJ1-1 | - | - | TRBV10-2 | TGCGCCAGCAGTTCCACAGACCAGATGAACACTGAAGCTTTCTTT | CASSSTDQMNTEAFF
TRBJ1-2 | - | - | TRBV7-9 | TGTGCCAGCAGCTTAAAGGGAAACTATGGCTACACCTTC | CASSLKGNYGYTF
TRBJ1-1 | - | - | TRBV28 | TGTGCCAGCAGGTTCCGCGGGCATAACACTGAAGCTTTCTTT | CASRFRGHNTEAFF
TRBJ2-3 | - | - | TRBV29-1 | TGCAGCGTTGAAGATCGGCCCACAGATACGCAGTATTTT | CSVEDRPTDTQYF
TRBJ2-2 | - | - | TRBV7-9 | TGTGCCAGCAGCTCTAACACGGGCGGGGAGCTGTTTTTT | CASSSNTGGELFF
TRBJ2-5 | - | - | TRBV7-3 | TGTGCCAGCAGCTCAGGGGGGATGGAGACCCAGTACTTC | CASSSGGMETQYF
TRBJ1-1 | - | - | TRBV7-9 | TGTGCCAGCAGCTTATTACAGTTTAACACTGAAGCTTCCTTT | CASSLLQFNTEASF
TRBJ2-3 | TRBD2 | once | TRBV5-1 | TGCGCCAGCAGCCTTAGCGGGAGGGCCTTCACAGATACGCAGTATTTT | CASSLSGRAFTDTQYF
TRBJ2-7 | - | - | TRBV27 | TGTGCCAGCAGTGCAGAAATAGGGGACCCCTACGAGCAGTACTTC | CASSAEIGDPYEQYF
TRBJ1-5 | - | many | TRBV2 | TGTGCCAGCAGTGAAGATGGGACGGCCTCGAATCAGCCCCAGCATTTT | CASSEDGTASNQPQHF
TRBJ2-7 | - | - | TRBV6-1 | TGTGCCAGCAGTGAAGCAAGCTACGAGCAGTACTTC | CASSEASYEQYF
TRBJ2-3 | - | - | TRBV7-9 | TGTGCCAGCAGACAGGCCACAGATACGCAGTATTTT | CASRQATDTQYF
TRBJ1-2 | - | once | TRBV5-8 | TGTGCCAGCAGCCCCCCCGGCGCCTTTAACTATGGCTACACCTTC | CASSPPGAFNYGYTF
TRBJ2-7 | - | - | TRBV10-3 | TGTGCCATCAGCCAAAAACGTACCCTTATCTACGAGCAGTACTTC | CAISQKRTLIYEQYF
TRBJ2-1 | - | once | TRBV6-5 | TGTGCCAGCAGTTACTCGGTAATCAATGAGCAGTTCTTC | CASSYSVINEQFF
TRBJ2-3 | - | - | TRBV9 | TGTGCCAGCAGCCCCTGGGGCCGCACAGATACGCAGTATTTT | CASSPWGRTDTQYF
TRBJ2-7 | TRBD2 | - | TRBV7-9 | TGTGCCAGCAGCCCTCCTGGGACTAGCGGGAACGAGCAGTACTTC | CASSPPGTSGNEQYF
TRBJ1-1 | - | few | TRBV5-6 | TGTGCCAGCAGCCCTTACGGCACTGAAGCTTTCTTT | CASSPYGTEAFF
TRBJ1-6 | - | - | TRBV7-9 | TGTGCCAGCAGCCCCCGACAGCCAGGTGTTAATTCACCCCTCCACTTT | CASSPRQPGVNSPLHF
TRBJ2-5 | - | - | TRBV30 | TGTGCCTGGAGCCCACTCCAAGAGACCCAGTACTTC | CAWSPLQETQYF